Listed below are T cell receptor beta chains from one sample, sequenced in a study of T cells in localized non-small cell lung cancer. TCRdb's copy holds only in-frame clones and misses some; the assay was immunoSEQ multiplex PCR. The profile shows approximately 25,000 clones, around nine tenths of them singletons. Material: peripheral blood, obtained before any cancer treatment. These receptor sequences come from a woman aged 35-75 years with stage I lung adenocarcinoma. CDR3s include the opening cysteine and the closing phenylalanine or tryptophan. The order of the fields is V gene, clone size, D gene, J gene, CDR3 DNA, CDR3 protein. The D gene is left open where the match is weak. The size field is filled for only some rows; it gives once, few, many or a size class.

TRBV4-3	-	-	TRBJ2-1	TGCGCCAGCAGCCGGTCCCGGGCGAGCTCCTACAATGAGCAGTTCTTC	CASSRSRASSYNEQFF
TRBV7-9	-	-	TRBJ2-1	TGTGCCAGCAGCTTAGTAGCGGCGATCTACAATGAGCAGTTCTTC	CASSLVAAIYNEQFF
TRBV28	-	TRBD1	TRBJ2-1	TGTGCCAGCAGTTTATACGGGACAGGGCATAATGAGCAGTTCTTC	CASSLYGTGHNEQFF
TRBV15	-	TRBD1	TRBJ2-5	TGTGCCACCAGCAGACCGAACAGGGGAGAGACCCAGTACTTC	CATSRPNRGETQYF
TRBV4-1	-	-	TRBJ2-2	TGCGCCAGCAGCCCGGGACCTTTGGATCCATCGAACACCGGGGAGCTGTTTTTT	CASSPGPLDPSNTGELFF
TRBV9	-	-	TRBJ2-7	TGTGCCAGCAGCGCCCAGGAGGGGCCCTACGAGCAGTACTTC	CASSAQEGPYEQYF
TRBV5-1	-	TRBD1	TRBJ1-2	TGCGCCAGCAGCCAGACAGGGGGCAGTAACTATGGCTACACCTTC	CASSQTGGSNYGYTF
TRBV6-5	-	-	TRBJ2-2	TGTGCCAGCAGGCGGGGGAACACCGGGGAGCTGTTTTTT	CASRRGNTGELFF
TRBV7-6	-	-	TRBJ2-5	TGTGCCAGCAGCTTAAACTCTCCGGCAGGTGGGGAGACCCAGTACTTC	CASSLNSPAGGETQYF
TRBV6-1	-	-	TRBJ2-3	TGTGCCAGCACCGAGGTACTAGGGAGAACAGATACGCAGTATTTT	CASTEVLGRTDTQYF
TRBV5-1	-	TRBD1	TRBJ2-5	TGCGCCAGCTCCCCTCATCCCCCGGGACAGCGAGAGACCCAGTACTTC	CASSPHPPGQRETQYF
TRBV11-2	-	-	TRBJ1-2	TGTGCCAGCAGCCCCTACTTTCCAACTGGTCACGAAGGTGGCTACACCTTC	CASSPYFPTGHEGGYTF
TRBV19	-	TRBD1	TRBJ2-1	TGTGCCACCTGGACAGGCGTCTACAATGAGCAGTTCTTC	CATWTGVYNEQFF
TRBV27	-	-	TRBJ2-1	TGTGCCAGCAGTCTCTCCACCGGGACAAAAAACAATGAGCAGTTCTTC	CASSLSTGTKNNEQFF
TRBV4-1	-	-	TRBJ1-4	TGCGCCAGCAGGGGGGGGGCATCTAATGAAAAACTGTTTTTT	CASRGGASNEKLFF
TRBV5-6	once	-	TRBJ2-3	TGTGCCAGCAGTTTATGGGGGCCAGATACGCAGTATTTT	CASSLWGPDTQYF
TRBV5-1	-	TRBD1	TRBJ1-1	TGCGCCAGCAGCTCTCGGCGTAGGGGGCGGATGAACACTGAAGCTTTCTTT	CASSSRRRGRMNTEAFF
TRBV4-1	-	TRBD1	TRBJ1-2	TGCGCCAGCAGCCAAGTTTGGACAGGGGGGAACTATGGCTACACCTTC	CASSQVWTGGNYGYTF
TRBV7-2	few	-	TRBJ2-7	TGTGCCAGCAGCTTACGTCCTAGTTGCGAGCAGTACTTC	CASSLRPSCEQYF
TRBV5-1	-	-	TRBJ1-1	TGCGCCAGCAGCTTCAACGGGAACACTGAAGCTTTCTTT	CASSFNGNTEAFF
TRBV28	once	TRBD1	TRBJ2-1	TGTGCCAGCACCTCGAGGGGGACAGCGAACAATGAGCAGTTCTTC	CASTSRGTANNEQFF
TRBV5-1	-	-	TRBJ2-2	TGCGCCAGCAGCTTAAGAACAACCGGGGAGCTGTTTTTT	CASSLRTTGELFF
TRBV30	few	-	TRBJ2-3	TGTGCCTGGCGGCGTGGCGGCAAGAGCACAGATACGCAGTATTTT	CAWRRGGKSTDTQYF
TRBV7-2	-	-	TRBJ1-1	TGTGCCAGCAACTCCCCCATTTTCACTGAAGCTTTCTTT	CASNSPIFTEAFF
TRBV11-3	-	TRBD2	TRBJ2-5	TGTGCCAGCAGCTTCCTCGGACTAGCGGAGACCCAGTACTTC	CASSFLGLAETQYF
TRBV7-9	-	-	TRBJ2-1	TGTGCCAGCAGCTTAGCGGGCTCCTACAATGAGCAGTTCTTC	CASSLAGSYNEQFF
TRBV2	-	TRBD1	TRBJ1-1	TGTGCCAGCAACCAGGGGGGCATCACTGAAGCTTTCTTT	CASNQGGITEAFF
TRBV9	-	TRBD2	TRBJ2-3	TGTGCCAGCAGCGTTAGCGGGCGCACAGATACGCAGTATTTT	CASSVSGRTDTQYF
TRBV7-9	few	-	TRBJ2-1	TGTGCCAGCAGTGATTCCTTAACTGGGTCTTGGGGTTACAATGAGCAGTTCTTC	CASSDSLTGSWGYNEQFF
TRBV30	-	-	TRBJ1-5	TGTGCCTGGAGTTTGGGCATTAATCAGCCCCAGCATTTT	CAWSLGINQPQHF
TRBV14	-	-	TRBJ2-7	TGTGCCAGCAGCCAAGATGGCGGCTACGAGCAGTACTTC	CASSQDGGYEQYF
TRBV7-9	-	TRBD2	TRBJ2-3	TGTGCCAGCAGCTCACGGACTAGCGGGAGAGGGACAGATACGCAGTATTTT	CASSSRTSGRGTDTQYF